Following are 27 T cell receptor beta chains from one sample sequenced in a study of Tregs in tolerant kidney transplant recipients. Using immunoSEQ multiplex PCR, the repertoire was profiled, and TCRdb retains in-frame clones only, with some absent. The table has 35,000 to 55,000 clones, about 89% seen once. The sequenced sample consisted of Tregs from blood. These receptors came from a human donor in good health.

This sequence joins TRBV19 and TRBJ1-1, with a tentative D call TRBD1 (5 bases). The CDR3 extends over 15 amino acids. CDR1 and CDR2 from the germline V gene are LNHDA and SQIVND (reference sequence). Trimming cost V 2 bases and J 3 bases, with 13 bases left between them. The chain's CDR3 is CASSITQGSDTEAFF. In DNA, the CDR3 is TGTGCCAGTAGTATAACGCAGGGTAGCGACACTGAAGCTTTCTTT.

The chain uses TRBV18 and TRBJ2-5; weak D call: TRBD2 (6 bases). Germline V gene sequence: CDR1 KGHSH, CDR2 LQKENI. The length of the CDR3 is 15 residues. Trimming took 2 bases from V and 1 from J, leaving 11 bases between them. The CDR3 DNA sequence: TGTGCCAGCTCACCAACGGGGACTCCCCAAGAGACCCAGTACTTC. It specifies CASSPTGTPQETQYF.

The gene calls are TRBV11-2 and TRBJ2-7; 8 nucleotides match TRBD2. This CDR3 spans 15 amino acids. Losses at the gene ends were 1 base for V and 5 bases for J; bases not matched to a gene: 7. CDR1 is SGHAT and CDR2 is FQNNGV in the germline V gene. The CDR3 nucleotides are TGTGCCAGCAGCTTAGGGCGCGGGAGGATGAACGAGCAGTACTTC. Translation gives CASSLGRGRMNEQYF.

The chain joins TRBV18 to TRBJ2-3, with D possibly TRBD2 on 5 matching bases. Germline loops: CDR1 KGHSH, CDR2 LQKENI. V dropped 2 bases and J dropped 7 bases, with 19 bases sitting between them. The CDR3 runs to 16 residues. The CDR3 nucleotides are TGTGCCAGCTCACCAGAGCGGACGGTTACGGTCCATACGCAGTATTTT. Encoded protein: CASSPERTVTVHTQYF.

V gene TRBV5-1 combines with J gene TRBJ2-3; either TRBD1 or TRBD2 may fit D (6 bases each). This CDR3 spans 17 amino acids. Germline loops: CDR1 SGHRS, CDR2 YFSETQ. V shed 3 bases and J shed 4 bases, with 21 bases lying between them. CDR3 region: CASSYWGLLGGSDTQYF. The CDR3 DNA is TGCGCCAGCAGCTATTGGGGACTCCTAGGGGGATCAGATACGCAGTATTTT.

The chain couples TRBV10-1 to TRBJ2-1; D gene uncertain. Per germline, CDR1 WNHNN and CDR2 SYGVQD (reference sequence). The V end lost 0 bases, the J end lost 7 bases, and 7 bases lay between the germline ends. CDR3 length equals 13 residues. The CDR3 is CASSESGRNEQFF. The CDR3 nucleotides are TGCGCCAGCAGTGAGTCGGGAAGGAATGAGCAGTTCTTC.

This chain uses TRBV7-8 with TRBJ2-1, with D possibly matching TRBD2 (6 bases). The V end lost 1 base, the J end lost 10 bases, and 11 bases lay between the germline ends. Germline CDR1 SGHVS, CDR2 FQNEAQ. The length of the CDR3 is 13 residues. The CDR3 protein is CASSLGLENEQFF. In nucleotides, the CDR3 is TGTGCCAGCAGCTTAGGACTAGAGAACGAGCAGTTCTTC.

The rearrangement links TRBV11-2 to TRBJ1-2; no clear D gene. This CDR3 has 14 residues. CDR1 is SGHAT and CDR2 is FQNNGV in the germline V gene. V lost 1 base to trimming and J lost 1 base, with 7 bases between them. CDR3 region: CASSLVEGNYGYTF. CDR3 nucleotide sequence: TGTGCCAGCAGCTTAGTGGAGGGTAACTATGGCTACACCTTC.

The rearrangement joins TRBV5-6 to TRBJ2-3; no reliable D call. V lost 4 bases, J lost 3 bases, and 9 bases lay in between. The CDR3 sequence is 13 residues long. Germline CDR1 reads SGHDT; CDR2 reads YYEEEE. CDR3 nucleotides: TGTGCCAGCAGCCCCTTAGGGACAGATACGCAGTATTTT. Protein sequence: CASSPLGTDTQYF.

The rearrangement links TRBV18 to TRBJ1-6; D remains ambiguous. Trimming cost V 6 bases and J 7 bases, with 7 bases left between them. The CDR3 has 12 residues. From germline, CDR1 is KGHSH and CDR2 LQKENI. CDR3 in amino acids: CASSAENSPLHF. CDR3 nucleotide sequence: TGTGCCAGCTCGGCTGAGAATTCACCCCTCCACTTT.

This clone was observed a single time. The rearrangement joins TRBV12-5 to TRBJ2-6; unclear D gene. Trimming left V 6 bases short and J 0 bases short, with 6 bases between. CDR3 length: 14 residues. Germline CDR1 reads LGHNT; CDR2 reads FRNRAP. The CDR3 sequence is CASGLISGANVLTF. The CDR3 DNA follows: TGTGCTAGTGGCCTCATCTCTGGGGCCAACGTCCTGACTTTC. The variable domain in full, completed from reference TRBV12-5 and TRBJ2-6, reads DARVTQTPRHKVTEMGQEVTMRCQPILGHNTVFWYRQTMMQGLELLAYFRNRAPLDDSGMPKDRFSAEMPDATLATLKIQPSEPRDSAVYFCASGLISGANVLTFGAGSRLTVL.

V and J are TRBV10-1 and TRBJ2-3; D may be TRBD1 (7 bases). Looked up from germline, CDR1 is WNHNN and CDR2 is SYGVQD (reference sequence). The CDR3 runs to 14 residues. With 0 bases removed from V and 7 bases from J, the gap between germline ends came to 11 bases. DNA of the CDR3: TGCGCCAGCAGTGAGTCGACAGGGAGGTATACGCAGTATTTT. This encodes CASSESTGRYTQYF.

The rearrangement links TRBV27 to TRBJ1-1; TRBD1 is a possible D gene (5 bases). The CDR3 covers 14 residues. V lost 1 base and J lost 5, with 11 bases in between. Germline assignment: CDR1 MNHEY and CDR2 SMNVEV (reference sequence). Here the CDR3 DNA reads TGTGCCAGCAGTTTATTGGTAGGGGATACTGAAGCTTTCTTT. This sequence encodes CASSLLVGDTEAFF.

With respect to this clone: Sequence at one end of the junction differs from germline and may be a read error. J is TRBJ2-1 and V is TRBV7-7; 11 bases align to TRBD2. This CDR3 spans 15 amino acids. Germline-derived CDR1 and CDR2 are SSHAT and FNYEAQ (reference sequence). The CDR3 reads CASSPRLAGSNEQFF. The CDR3 DNA follows: TGTGCTAGCAGCCCAAGACTAGCGGGGTCCAATGAGCAGTTCTTC.

The chain employs TRBV18 and TRBJ1-5, with unresolved D. The length of the CDR3 is 14 residues. V was shortened by 2 bases and J by 2 bases, with 7 bases between the two germline ends. The V gene's germline CDR1 is KGHSH and CDR2 LQKENI. As DNA, the CDR3 is TGTGCCAGCTCACCATACGGGGGCAATCAGCCCCAGCATTTT. It specifies CASSPYGGNQPQHF.

V usage is TRBV18 and J usage is TRBJ1-1; 9 bases are a match to TRBD1. J was trimmed by 7 bases and V by 2 bases; bases with no gene match: 2. The CDR3 is 13 amino acids. Germline CDR1 KGHSH, CDR2 LQKENI. This CDR3 reads CASSPWDRDEAFF. The DNA for the CDR3 is TGTGCCAGCTCACCATGGGACAGGGATGAAGCTTTCTTT.

The chain recombines TRBV18 with TRBJ2-7, with TRBD2 matching 7 bases. Germline CDR1 KGHSH, CDR2 LQKENI. The CDR3 spans 15 residues. Losses at the gene ends were 6 bases for V and 0 bases for J; bases not matched to a gene: 8. The CDR3 protein is CASSLPGGGSYEQYF. In DNA, the CDR3 is TGTGCCAGCTCCCTTCCGGGGGGTGGCTCCTACGAGCAGTACTTC.

The V gene is TRBV5-6, the J gene TRBJ2-6, with no clear D. From germline, CDR1 is SGHDT and CDR2 YYEEEE. Trimming removed 0 bases at V and 4 bases at J, with 11 bases between. The CDR3 runs 16 residues. The CDR3 here is CASSLGPRPGANVLTF. The CDR3 nucleotides read TGTGCCAGCAGCTTGGGGCCCCGGCCCGGGGCCAACGTCCTGACTTTC.

The chain uses TRBV14 and TRBJ2-2; tentatively, D is TRBD2 (5 bases). Between the trimmed V and J ends, which lost 4 bases and 4 bases, there was a span of 16 bases. The V gene's germline CDR1 is SGHDN and CDR2 FVKESK. There are 16 residues in the CDR3. This CDR3 is CASSPNLGVITGELFF. The CDR3 DNA follows: TGTGCCAGCAGCCCGAACCTCGGGGTTATCACCGGGGAGCTGTTTTTT.

This chain joins TRBV5-1 and TRBJ1-1; the D is unclear. This CDR3 contains 11 residues. Per germline, CDR1 SGHRS and CDR2 YFSETQ. V dropped 5 bases and J dropped 1 base, with 3 bases sitting between them. The CDR3 DNA sequence: TGCGCCAGCAGGGAGAACACTGAAGCTTTCTTT. It is translated as CASRENTEAFF. Looking up the rest from reference TRBV5-1 and TRBJ1-1 gives the full variable domain: KAGVTQTPRYLIKTRGQQVTLSCSPISGHRSVSWYQQTPGQGLQFLFEYFSETQRNKGNFPGRFSGRQFSNSRSEMNVSTLELGDSALYLCASRENTEAFFGQGTRLTVV.

The chain recombines TRBV19 with TRBJ2-5; D is perhaps TRBD1 or TRBD2 (6 bases each). The CDR3 is 15 amino acids. The germline V gene encodes CDR1 LNHDA and CDR2 SQIVND (reference sequence). The V end lost 1 base, the J end lost 5 bases, and 14 bases lay between the germline ends. In DNA form, the CDR3 reads TGTGCCAGTAGTATAGCGGGGGCCAGCAGGGAGACCCAGTACTTC. It is translated as CASSIAGASRETQYF.

The genes are TRBV19 and TRBJ1-1; perhaps TRBD1 as D (6 bases). The CDR3 spans 12 residues. The germline V and J ends were trimmed by 4 bases and 3 bases, with 6 bases remaining between them. CDR1 and CDR2 (germline): LNHDA, SQIVND (reference sequence). CDR3 nucleotides: TGTGCCAGTAGTAGGACAGACACTGAAGCTTTCTTT. The encoded protein is CASSRTDTEAFF.

The gene calls are TRBV2 and TRBJ1-5, with D unresolved. V was pared by 7 bases and J by 1 base, with 11 bases between. There are 14 residues in the CDR3. Germline lookup yields CDR1 SNHLY and CDR2 FYNNEI. The DNA for the CDR3 is TGTGCCAGCAATAGTGGTCCGAGCAATCAGCCCCAGCATTTT. It yields the protein CASNSGPSNQPQHF.

The V call is TRBV7-9, the J call TRBJ2-6, with D possibly matching TRBD2 (6 bases). Looked up from germline, CDR1 is SEHNR and CDR2 is FQNEAQ (reference sequence). Trimming left V 8 bases short and J 2 bases short, with 16 bases between. The CDR3 is made up of 16 amino acids. In nucleotides, the CDR3 is TGTGCCAGCCCCCCCTGGGGGGTTACTGGGGCCAACGTCCTGACTTTC. Its translation: CASPPWGVTGANVLTF.

The genes are TRBV5-1 and TRBJ2-5, with D unresolved. From germline, CDR1 is SGHRS and CDR2 YFSETQ. Trimming cost V 0 bases and J 2 bases, with 11 bases left between them. CDR3 length: 15 residues. The CDR3, as DNA: TGCGCCAGCAGCTTGGTGCGGCCGTGGCAAGAGACCCAGTACTTC. Translated, it gives CASSLVRPWQETQYF.

This clone was found a few times. V and J are TRBV6-1 and TRBJ2-7; D is perhaps TRBD2 (6 bases). The V end lost 2 bases, the J end lost 0 bases, and 11 bases lay between the germline ends. This CDR3 contains 15 residues. Germline V CDR1 and CDR2: MNHNS, SASEGT. CDR3 bases: TGTGCCAGCAGTGAACTAGGGGACTTCTCCTACGAGCAGTACTTC. This encodes CASSELGDFSYEQYF.

In its sample, this clone was seen once. This chain joins TRBV10-3 and TRBJ1-1, with 9 bases aligning to TRBD1. Per germline, CDR1 ENHRY and CDR2 SYGVKD. Losses at the gene ends were 6 bases for V and 4 bases for J; bases not matched to a gene: 12. This CDR3 comprises 16 residues. CDR3 region: CAISRDRDVSTTEAFF. CDR3 coding DNA: TGTGCCATCAGCAGGGACAGGGATGTATCGACCACTGAAGCTTTCTTT.